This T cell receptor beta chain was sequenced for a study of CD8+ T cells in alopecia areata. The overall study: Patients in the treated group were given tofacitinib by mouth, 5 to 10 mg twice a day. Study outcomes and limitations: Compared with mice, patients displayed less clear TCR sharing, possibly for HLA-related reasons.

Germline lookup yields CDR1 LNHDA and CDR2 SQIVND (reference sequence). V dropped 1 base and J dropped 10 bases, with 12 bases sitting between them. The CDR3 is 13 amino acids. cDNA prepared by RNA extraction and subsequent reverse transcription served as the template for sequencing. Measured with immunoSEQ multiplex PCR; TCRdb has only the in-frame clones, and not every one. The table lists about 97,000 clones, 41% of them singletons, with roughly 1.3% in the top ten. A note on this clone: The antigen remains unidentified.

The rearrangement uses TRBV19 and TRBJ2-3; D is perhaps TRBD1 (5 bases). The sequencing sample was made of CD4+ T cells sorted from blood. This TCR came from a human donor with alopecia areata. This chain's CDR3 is CASSIAPETAQYF. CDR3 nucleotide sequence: TGTGCCAGTAGTATAGCCCCGGAGACAGCGCAGTATTTT.